This TCR beta chain was documented in a study of early T cells in non-severe SARS-CoV-2 infection. Study details: Unpaired chains resulted from sequencing bulk RNA of unsorted whole blood. Study outcomes and limitations: VDJdb matching skewed toward anti-spike CD8 responses, missing private and CD4 specificities.

Each cDNA molecule carried a unique molecular identifier. TCRdb reanalysed the 5' RACE reads using MiXCR and keeps one entry per CDR3 protein. The data hold 65,000 to 75,000 distinct CDR3 sequences, with around 4.2% observed a single time. As to this clonotype: Its antigen remains unknown.

The germline V gene has CDR1 MNHEY and CDR2 SVGEGT. This CDR3 comprises 15 residues. The V gene end was trimmed by 1 base and the J gene end by 3 bases; junction bases not matched to a gene: 2. The rearrangement joins TRBV6-2 or TRBV6-3 to TRBJ2-1; TRBD2 aligns across 8 bases. The input for sequencing was whole blood, taken at baseline. This sequence was found in an adult who was a healthcare worker with PCR-confirmed SARS-CoV-2 infection or an uninfected control (not recorded which). The donor label of this sample is uncertain. The CDR3 DNA is TGTGCCAGCAGTTACTTGGCGGGGGGCTACAATGAGCAGTTCTTC. This translates into CASSYLAGGYNEQFF.